Listed here are 20 T cell receptor beta chains from one sample, sequenced in a study of blood T cell repertoires in COVID-19. Produced via immunoSEQ multiplex PCR; TCRdb's table is partial and in-frame only. Of nearly 250,000 clones listed, around nine tenths are singletons. Sequencing was performed on peripheral blood. Every receptor here comes from a woman in her sixties or seventies who had recovered from COVID-19.

This chain joins TRBV7-9 and TRBJ2-2; 8 nucleotides line up with TRBD1. The germline gives CDR1 SEHNR, CDR2 FQNEAQ (reference sequence). Trimming at V came to 5 bases and at J to 4 bases, leaving 9 bases not matched to a gene. The CDR3 runs 16 residues. DNA of the CDR3: TGTGCCAGCAGCACACCGACAGGGGCGGCCACCGGGGAGCTGTTTTTT. This translates into CASSTPTGAATGELFF.

This chain links TRBV7-3 with TRBJ2-2; the D gene is possibly TRBD2 (6 bases). Germline CDR1 and CDR2: SGHTA and FQGTGA. The CDR3 totals 10 residues. CDR3 coding DNA: TGTGCTGGAGGGGCTGGGGAGCTGTTTTTT. Protein product: CAGGAGELFF.

The gene calls are TRBV28 and TRBJ1-1; weak D call: TRBD1 (6 bases). This CDR3 comprises 14 residues. Trimming cost V 3 bases and J 10 bases, with 18 bases left between them. Germline V gives CDR1 MDHEN, CDR2 SYDVKM. CDR3 DNA: TGTGCCAGCAGTTTTGGCGTCCAGGGGTTCGGAGCTTTCTTT. As protein: CASSFGVQGFGAFF.

This clone was seen a handful of times. The rearrangement links TRBV7-2 to TRBJ2-7; 7 nucleotides align to TRBD2. CDR3 size: 15 residues. V lost 5 bases to trimming and J lost 7 bases; unmatched junction nucleotides: 14. Looked up from germline, CDR1 is SGHTA and CDR2 is FQGNSA. The CDR3 DNA is TGTGCCAGCAGCCAGCGTGTGGCGGGGGTTGGGGAGCAGTACTTC. Translating it yields CASSQRVAGVGEQYF.

The rearrangement joins TRBV4-2 to TRBJ2-5; the match to TRBD2 covers 16 bases. The trim removed 4 bases at V and 5 bases at J, leaving 10 bases unmatched. There are 18 residues in the CDR3. The germline gives CDR1 LGHNA, CDR2 YNFKEQ. The CDR3 DNA sequence: TGTGCCAGCAGCCTGACCGGGACTAGCGGGGGGGCCCAGGAGACCCAGTACTTC. Translating gives CASSLTGTSGGAQETQYF.

This chain uses TRBV9 with TRBJ1-6, with D uncertain. Deletions cut 1 base from V and 14 bases from J, with 10 bases between. CDR1 is SGDLS, CDR2 YYNGEE, per germline. This CDR3 spans 12 amino acids. The CDR3 DNA reads as TGTGCCAGCAGCGTATACAGCGGGGCCCTCCACTTT. Amino acids: CASSVYSGALHF.

The chain joins TRBV28 to TRBJ1-4, with D possibly matching TRBD1 (6 bases). The CDR3 totals 15 residues. Trimming stripped 2 bases from V and 7 bases from J, with 14 bases between. CDR1 and CDR2 (germline): MDHEN, SYDVKM. CDR3 coding DNA: TGTGCCAGCAGTTTAACAGGGTATTTAATTGAAAAACTGTTTTTT. It encodes CASSLTGYLIEKLFF.

The J gene is TRBJ1-1, the V gene TRBV7-6, with D perhaps matching TRBD1 (5 bases). Germline CDR1 reads SGHVS; CDR2 reads FNYEAQ. This CDR3 comprises 14 residues. V was clipped by 6 bases and J by 4 bases, with 15 bases between them. The CDR3 region has the DNA TGTGCCAGCAGTTCTAGGAGGGGTAGCACTGAAGCTTTCTTT. Its protein is CASSSRRGSTEAFF.

This sequence joins TRBV11-3 and TRBJ2-5; a weak D match, TRBD2 (5 bases). This CDR3 region has 14 residues. CDR1 is SGHNT and CDR2 is YENEEA in the germline V gene. With 3 bases removed from V and 5 bases from J, the gap between germline ends came to 13 bases. CDR3 sequence (DNA): TGTGCCAGCAGCTTTTCCCGGGGAGCGGAGACCCAGTACTTC. It encodes CASSFSRGAETQYF. Using reference TRBV11-3 and TRBJ2-5 for the parts outside the CDR3, the full variable domain is EAGVVQSPRYKIIEKKQPVAFWCNPISGHNTLYWYLQNLGQGPELLIRYENEEAVDDSQLPKDRFSAERLKGVDSTLKIQPAELGDSAVYLCASSFSRGAETQYFGPGTRLLVL.

This clone appeared a single time. The chain carries TRBV3-1 (or the pseudogene TRBV3-2) and TRBJ2-1, with 8 bases that match TRBD2. Germline CDR1 LGHDT, CDR2 YNNKEL (reference sequence). With V trimmed by 4 bases and J by 7 bases, 12 bases remained unmatched. This CDR3 comprises 16 residues. The CDR3 loop reads CASSPQRGGERNEQFF. CDR3 coding DNA: TGTGCCAGCAGCCCCCAACGGGGGGGCGAGAGAAATGAGCAGTTCTTC.

The CDR3 DNA reads as TGTGCCAGCAGCGTAGGGGACAGTATGAACACTGAAGCTTTCTTT. Residues: CASSVGDSMNTEAFF. The chain employs TRBV9 and TRBJ1-1; 7 bases map to TRBD1. This CDR3 comprises 15 residues. Losses at the gene ends were 0 bases for V and 0 bases for J; bases not matched to a gene: 2. The V gene's germline CDR1 is SGDLS and CDR2 YYNGEE.

This clone was counted once. This CDR3 reads CASSYSQHYEQYF. In nucleotides, the CDR3 is TGTGCCAGCAGTTACTCACAACACTACGAGCAGTACTTC. The chain couples TRBV6-6 to TRBJ2-7; no clear D gene. Germline V gene sequence: CDR1 MNHNY, CDR2 SVGAGI (reference sequence). The CDR3 has 13 residues. V lost 0 bases and J lost 3, with 6 bases in between.

This chain links TRBV5-1 with TRBJ2-7; weak D call: TRBD2 (6 bases). The germline V gene has CDR1 SGHRS and CDR2 YFSETQ. The CDR3 consists of 13 residues. The V end was cut by 0 bases, the J end by 6 bases, with 10 bases between. CDR3 sequence reads: CASSLAGEGEQYF. Written as DNA, the CDR3 is TGCGCCAGCAGCTTGGCGGGGGAAGGCGAGCAGTACTTC.

V gene TRBV5-1 combines with J gene TRBJ2-7, with TRBD2 as a possible D gene (5 bases). The CDR3 totals 13 residues. V gave up 0 bases and J gave up 5 bases, with 9 bases separating them. Germline CDR1 SGHRS, CDR2 YFSETQ. CDR3 DNA sequence: TGCGCCAGCAGCTTGGTTGAGGGTCACGAGCAGTACTTC. Protein sequence: CASSLVEGHEQYF. The full variable domain, with the rest looked up from reference TRBV5-1 and TRBJ2-7, is KAGVTQTPRYLIKTRGQQVTLSCSPISGHRSVSWYQQTPGQGLQFLFEYFSETQRNKGNFPGRFSGRQFSNSRSEMNVSTLELGDSALYLCASSLVEGHEQYFGPGTRLTVT.

The V and J genes are TRBV7-6 and TRBJ2-1; TRBD1 agrees at 9 bases. After removal of 6 bases from V and 9 bases from J, the junction contained 12 bases not matched to a gene. Germline lookup yields CDR1 SGHVS and CDR2 FNYEAQ. This CDR3 contains 15 residues. In DNA, the CDR3 is TGTGCCAGCAGTTCCGGGACAGGGATTTACGGTGAGCAGTTCTTC. Its protein product is CASSSGTGIYGEQFF.

As regards this clone: The sample contains more than one DNA sequence encoding this CDR3. This chain joins TRBV9 and TRBJ1-4, with TRBD1 identical over 7 bases. The CDR3 is 14 amino acids. After removal of 0 bases from V and 8 bases from J, the junction contained 4 bases not matched to a gene. From germline, CDR1 is SGDLS and CDR2 YYNGEE. CDR3 in amino acids: CASSVGQGREKLFF. The CDR3 region has the DNA TGTGCCAGCAGCGTAGGACAGGGCCGCGAAAAACTGTTTTTT.

J is TRBJ2-7 and V is TRBV7-9; 9 positions agree with TRBD1. This CDR3 is 12 amino acids long. J lost 5 bases, V lost 5 bases, and 1 base had no gene match. CDR1 and CDR2 (germline): SEHNR, FQNEAQ (reference sequence). This CDR3 is CASSRDRDEQYF. CDR3 bases: TGTGCCAGCAGCCGGGACAGGGACGAGCAGTACTTC.

This sequence joins TRBV29-1 and TRBJ1-1, with D perhaps matching TRBD1 (6 bases). This CDR3 is built from 12 residues. CDR1 and CDR2 from the germline V gene are SQVTM and ANQGSEA. The V gene lost 5 bases and the J gene lost 4 bases, with 11 bases spanning the gap. For the CDR3, the DNA is TGCAGCGTTTACAGGGTCGGCACTGAAGCTTTCTTT. It codes for CSVYRVGTEAFF.

V gene TRBV6-5 combines with J gene TRBJ1-1, with D possibly matching TRBD1 (5 bases). Germline V CDR1 and CDR2: MNHEY, SVGAGI. The germline V and J ends were trimmed by 2 bases and 3 bases, with 10 bases remaining between them. The CDR3 length is 14 residues. CDR3 amino acids: CASSYNRWDTEAFF. CDR3 sequence (DNA): TGTGCCAGCAGTTACAACAGGTGGGACACTGAAGCTTTCTTT.

This clone was recorded a few times. This chain uses TRBV7-3 with TRBJ1-1; 8 bases line up with TRBD1. This CDR3 is 14 amino acids long. Germline V gene data show CDR1 as SGHTA and CDR2 as FQGTGA. The V gene end was trimmed by 4 bases and the J gene end by 5 bases; junction bases not matched to a gene: 6. The CDR3 spells CASSSGQGRTEAFF. Here the CDR3 DNA reads TGTGCCAGCAGCTCAGGACAGGGAAGAACTGAAGCTTTCTTT.